A selection of T cell receptor beta chains follows, all from one sample in a study of blood T cell repertoires in COVID-19. Clones were sequenced by immunoSEQ multiplex PCR, and TCRdb holds only the in-frame ones, with some missing. The sample holds 150,000 to 200,000 clones, around nine tenths seen once. Sequencing was carried out using peripheral blood. Receptors originate from a human donor in a cohort sampled during active COVID-19. The CDR3 runs from the conserved cysteine through the conserved F or W.

length	V	J	CDR3
15	TRBV5-1	TRBJ2-5	CASSLGAGGPETQYF
16	TRBV30	TRBJ2-5	CALIQGALVTGETQYF
14	TRBV9	TRBJ2-7	CASSPGNAGNEQYF
14	TRBV5-1	TRBJ2-3	CASSPAGGTDTQYF
11	TRBV6-1	TRBJ1-6	CASSELSPLHF
18	TRBV5-6	TRBJ2-1	CASSFGGTSGSSYNEQFF
15	TRBV30	TRBJ1-1	CAWTHYANYRPEAFF
13	TRBV19	TRBJ2-5	CASTTGVRETQYF
16	TRBV7-2	TRBJ2-1	CASSERLLAGGNEQFF
11	TRBV20-1	TRBJ2-5	CMFRLAETQYF
12	TRBV5-4	TRBJ2-7	CASSYDSREQYF
13	TRBV28	TRBJ1-5	CASTLARNQPQHF
17	TRBV19	TRBJ1-2	CASSPGGLARPNYGYTF
12	TRBV5-5	TRBJ1-4	CASSFQGEKLFF
14	TRBV4-1	TRBJ2-3	CASSHAGSTDTQYF
14	TRBV27	TRBJ1-5	CASSPFEGNQPQHF
14	TRBV9	TRBJ2-5	CASSVTGIQETQYF
17	TRBV5-6	TRBJ2-2	CASSLRTSGRDTGELFF
11	TRBV19	TRBJ1-2	CASSIGGGYTF
17	TRBV19	TRBJ1-5	CASSTSGGGGPNQPQHF
15	TRBV5-1	TRBJ2-7	CASSPRPEQAYEQYF
12	TRBV19	TRBJ1-5	CASSIGGQPQHF
13	TRBV19	TRBJ2-1	CASRSLAGDEQFF
16	TRBV7-7	TRBJ2-5	CASSATPNRLRETQYF
17	TRBV2	TRBJ2-1	CASRISLPGLAGVEQFF
17	TRBV29-1	TRBJ2-5	CSVERAAGLAGKETQYF
14	TRBV3-1/TRBV3-2	TRBJ2-7	CASSSTRQSYEQYF
13	TRBV20-1	TRBJ2-1	CSASRTTRDEQFF
15	TRBV5-1	TRBJ1-4	CASSLGGTTNEKLFF
13	TRBV27	TRBJ2-1	CASRGAGEVEQFF
16	TRBV5-6	TRBJ1-5	CASSLGPQGETQPQHF
14	TRBV25-1	TRBJ1-2	CASSSDRSSYGYTF
14	TRBV10-2	TRBJ2-7	CASRDTGRRYEQYF
14	TRBV2	TRBJ1-2	CASSETQGLDGYTF
13	TRBV3-1/TRBV3-2	TRBJ2-7	CASSPRLAYEQYF
16	TRBV5-1	TRBJ1-1	CASSLTGGLMNTEAFF
14	TRBV30	TRBJ1-1	CAWSPGLPNTEAFF
15	TRBV18	TRBJ1-1	CASSPQGAGGTEAFF
15	TRBV12-5	TRBJ2-2	CASGPGQGDTGELFF
15	TRBV5-1	TRBJ1-4	CASRFGWGTNEKLFF
14	TRBV2	TRBJ2-5	CASSGAAGVETQYF
15	TRBV9	TRBJ2-2	CASSGRTGATGELFF
14	TRBV6-5	TRBJ1-3	CASSRDSSGNTIYF
16	TRBV4-2	TRBJ2-7	CASSQGTSGSIYEQYF
13	TRBV7-2	TRBJ2-1	CASSRGTTNEQFF
15	TRBV5-1	TRBJ2-1	CASSFTGAAYNEQFF
14	TRBV3-1/TRBV3-2	TRBJ1-5	CASSQAGGNQPQHF
14	TRBV4-3	TRBJ1-1	CASSQVDRGTEAFF
13	TRBV7-2	TRBJ1-2	CASSPGQDYGYTF
16	TRBV5-6	TRBJ2-3	CASSSDWRLSTDTQYF
14	TRBV6-2/TRBV6-3	TRBJ2-1	CASSLLALGNEQFF
12	TRBV30	TRBJ1-2	CAWSRQVYGYTF